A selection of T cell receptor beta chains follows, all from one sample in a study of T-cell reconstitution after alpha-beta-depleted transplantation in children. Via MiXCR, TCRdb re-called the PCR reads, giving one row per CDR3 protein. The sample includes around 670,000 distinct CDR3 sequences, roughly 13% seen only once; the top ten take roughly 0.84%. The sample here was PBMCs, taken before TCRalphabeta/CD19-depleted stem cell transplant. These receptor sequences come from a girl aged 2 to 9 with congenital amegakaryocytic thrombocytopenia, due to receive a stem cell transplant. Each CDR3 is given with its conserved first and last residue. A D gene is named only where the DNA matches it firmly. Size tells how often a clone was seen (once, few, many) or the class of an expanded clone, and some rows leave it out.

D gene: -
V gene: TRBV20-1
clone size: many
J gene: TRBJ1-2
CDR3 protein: CSASSDGGGYRYTF
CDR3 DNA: TGCAGTGCTAGTTCGGACGGGGGAGGGTACCGCTACACCTTC

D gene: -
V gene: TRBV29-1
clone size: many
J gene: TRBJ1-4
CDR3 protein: CSVEKGLGKLFF
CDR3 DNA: TGCAGCGTTGAGAAGGGGCTTGGAAAACTGTTTTTT

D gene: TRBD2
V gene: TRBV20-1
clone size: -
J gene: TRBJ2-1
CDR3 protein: CSAPDGLAGPLRDEQFF
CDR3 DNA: TGCAGTGCCCCTGACGGACTAGCGGGACCGCTACGGGATGAGCAGTTCTTC

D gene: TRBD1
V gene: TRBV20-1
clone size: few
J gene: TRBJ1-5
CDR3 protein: CSVHTGVGGNQPQHF
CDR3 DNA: TGCAGTGTCCATACAGGGGTGGGAGGCAATCAGCCCCAGCATTTT

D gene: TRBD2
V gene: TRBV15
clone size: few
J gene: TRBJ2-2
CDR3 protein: CATSRGGTRLTGELFF
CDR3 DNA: TGTGCCACCAGCAGAGGTGGGACTAGACTTACCGGGGAGCTGTTTTTT

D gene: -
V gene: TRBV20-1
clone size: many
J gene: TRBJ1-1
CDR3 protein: CSARDHYFGGGTEAFF
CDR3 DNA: TGCAGTGCTAGAGATCACTACTTTGGTGGGGGCACTGAAGCTTTCTTT

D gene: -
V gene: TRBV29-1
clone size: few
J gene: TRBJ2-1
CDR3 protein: CSVQGSPSYNEQFF
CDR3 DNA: TGCAGCGTTCAAGGCAGCCCCTCCTACAATGAGCAGTTCTTC

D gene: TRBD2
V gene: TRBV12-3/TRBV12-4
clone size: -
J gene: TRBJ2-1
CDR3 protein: CASSLPSESREGHTDEQFF
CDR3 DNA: TGTGCCAGCAGTTTACCTTCTGAGTCGCGGGAGGGCCATACCGATGAGCAGTTCTTC

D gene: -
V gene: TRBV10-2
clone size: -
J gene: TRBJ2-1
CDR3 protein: CASSESVRGHEQFF
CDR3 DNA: TGCGCCAGCAGTGAGTCGGTCAGGGGCCATGAGCAGTTCTTC

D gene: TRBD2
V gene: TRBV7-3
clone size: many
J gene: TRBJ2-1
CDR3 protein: CASSLEAGAYNEQFF
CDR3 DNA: TGTGCCAGCAGCTTAGAGGCGGGAGCATACAATGAGCAGTTCTTC

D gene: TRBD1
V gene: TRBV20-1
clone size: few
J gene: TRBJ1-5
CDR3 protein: CSANVGQGNQPQHF
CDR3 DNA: TGCAGTGCTAACGTGGGACAGGGGAATCAGCCCCAGCATTTT

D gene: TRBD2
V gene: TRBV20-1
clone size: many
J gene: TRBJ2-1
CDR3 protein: CSASQLRTSGYNEQFF
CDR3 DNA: TGCAGTGCTAGTCAACTTCGCACTAGCGGCTACAATGAGCAGTTCTTC

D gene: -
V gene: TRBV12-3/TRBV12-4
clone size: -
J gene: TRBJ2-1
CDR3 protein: CASSSPDSALGNEQFF
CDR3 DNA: TGTGCCAGCAGTTCCCCAGACAGTGCCCTGGGCAATGAGCAGTTCTTC

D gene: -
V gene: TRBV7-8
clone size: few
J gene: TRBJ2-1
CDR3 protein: CASSSTGQLGYNEQFF
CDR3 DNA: TGTGCCAGCAGCTCCACCGGACAGTTGGGGTACAATGAGCAGTTCTTC

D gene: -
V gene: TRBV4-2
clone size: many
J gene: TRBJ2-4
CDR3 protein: CASSQGLGLAIQYF
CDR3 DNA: TGTGCCAGCAGCCAGGGACTGGGCTTGGCCATTCAGTACTTC

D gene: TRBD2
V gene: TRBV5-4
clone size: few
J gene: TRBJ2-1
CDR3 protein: CASSPGTGRGGRAEQFF
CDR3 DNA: TGTGCCAGCAGCCCGGGAACCGGGAGGGGGGGGAGAGCCGAGCAGTTCTTC

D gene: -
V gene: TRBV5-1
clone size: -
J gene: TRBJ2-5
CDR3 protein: CASSLVLGRGETQYF
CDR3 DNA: TGCGCCAGCAGCTTGGTATTAGGCCGTGGTGAGACCCAGTACTTC

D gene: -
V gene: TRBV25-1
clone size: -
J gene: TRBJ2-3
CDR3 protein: CASSVEGGQTDTQYF
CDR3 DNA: TGTGCCAGCAGTGTCGAAGGGGGGCAAACAGATACGCAGTATTTT

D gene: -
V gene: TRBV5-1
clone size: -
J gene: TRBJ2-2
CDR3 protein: CASILGPNTGELFF
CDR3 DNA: TGCGCCAGCATCTTGGGACCGAACACCGGGGAGCTGTTTTTT

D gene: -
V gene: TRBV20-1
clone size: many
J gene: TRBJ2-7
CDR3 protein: CSARSVADSYEQYF
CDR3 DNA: TGCAGTGCTAGATCCGTAGCAGACTCCTACGAGCAGTACTTC

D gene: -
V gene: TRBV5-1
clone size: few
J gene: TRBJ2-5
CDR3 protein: CASSSAYQETQYF
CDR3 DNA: TGCGCCAGCAGCTCGGCGTACCAAGAGACCCAGTACTTC

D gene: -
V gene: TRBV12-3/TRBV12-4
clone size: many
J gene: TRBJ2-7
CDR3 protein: CASSLAGIFIDEQYF
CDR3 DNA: TGTGCCAGCAGTTTAGCGGGGATATTTATCGACGAGCAGTACTTC

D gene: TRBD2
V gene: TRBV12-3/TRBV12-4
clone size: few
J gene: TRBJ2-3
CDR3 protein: CASETSGTDTQYF
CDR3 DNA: TGTGCCAGCGAGACTAGCGGCACAGATACGCAGTATTTT

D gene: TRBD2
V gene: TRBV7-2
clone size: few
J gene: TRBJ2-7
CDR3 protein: CASSSTSALGEQYF
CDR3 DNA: TGTGCCAGCAGCTCAACTAGCGCCCTCGGCGAGCAGTACTTC

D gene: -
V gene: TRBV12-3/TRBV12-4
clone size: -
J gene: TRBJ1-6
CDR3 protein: CASSMASVNSPLHF
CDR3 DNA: TGTGCCAGCAGCATGGCGTCAGTTAATTCACCCCTCCACTTT

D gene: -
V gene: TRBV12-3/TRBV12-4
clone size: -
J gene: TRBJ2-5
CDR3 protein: CASSFRAQSQETQYF
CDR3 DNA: TGTGCCAGCAGTTTTAGGGCGCAGAGCCAAGAGACCCAGTACTTC

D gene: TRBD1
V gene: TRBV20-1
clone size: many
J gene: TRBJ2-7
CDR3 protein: CSASRGLTAIEQYF
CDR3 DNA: TGCAGTGCTAGCAGGGGGCTAACGGCGATCGAGCAGTACTTC

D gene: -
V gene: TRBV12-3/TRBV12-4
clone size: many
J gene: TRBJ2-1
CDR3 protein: CASRAGSGYDVDEQFF
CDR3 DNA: TGTGCCAGCAGGGCGGGCTCAGGGTATGATGTTGATGAGCAGTTCTTC

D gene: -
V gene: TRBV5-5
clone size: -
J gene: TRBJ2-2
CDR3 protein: CASSLASSAGELFF
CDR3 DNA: TGTGCCAGCAGCTTGGCCTCGTCCGCCGGGGAGCTGTTTTTT

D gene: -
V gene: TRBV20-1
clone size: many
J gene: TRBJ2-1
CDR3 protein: CSGRSFGPNEQFF
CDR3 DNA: TGCAGTGGAAGATCTTTCGGGCCCAATGAGCAGTTCTTC

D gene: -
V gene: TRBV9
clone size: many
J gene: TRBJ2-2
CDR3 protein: CASRDSRTDANTGELFF
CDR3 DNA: TGTGCCAGCAGAGACTCTCGGACAGACGCGAACACCGGGGAGCTGTTTTTT

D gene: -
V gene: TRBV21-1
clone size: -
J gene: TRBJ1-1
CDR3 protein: CASSTTNRGPENTEAFF
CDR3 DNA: TGTGCCAGCAGCACCACTAACAGGGGGCCGGAGAACACTGAAGCTTTCTTT

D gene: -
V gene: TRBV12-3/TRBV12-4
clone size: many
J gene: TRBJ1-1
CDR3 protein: CASRKAGDQAFF
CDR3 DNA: TGTGCCAGCAGAAAAGCAGGGGATCAGGCTTTCTTT

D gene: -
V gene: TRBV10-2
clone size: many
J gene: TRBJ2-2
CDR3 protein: CASNLGPGELFF
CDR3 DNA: TGCGCCAGCAATTTGGGCCCCGGGGAGCTGTTTTTT

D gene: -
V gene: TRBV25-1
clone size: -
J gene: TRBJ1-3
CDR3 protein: CASSGGNTIYF
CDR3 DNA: TGTGCCAGCAGTGGTGGAAACACCATATATTTT

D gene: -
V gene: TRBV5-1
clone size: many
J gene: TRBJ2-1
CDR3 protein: CASSLEPGLKRFF
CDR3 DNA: TGCGCCAGCAGCTTGGAGCCTGGCTTAAAGAGGTTCTTC

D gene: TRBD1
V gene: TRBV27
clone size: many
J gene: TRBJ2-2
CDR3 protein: CASSASGTDYTGELFF
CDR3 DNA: TGTGCCAGCAGTGCATCCGGGACAGATTACACCGGGGAGCTGTTTTTT

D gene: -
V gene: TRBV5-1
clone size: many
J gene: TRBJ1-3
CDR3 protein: CASRNSGNTIYF
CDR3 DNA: TGCGCCAGTCGGAACTCTGGAAACACCATATATTTT

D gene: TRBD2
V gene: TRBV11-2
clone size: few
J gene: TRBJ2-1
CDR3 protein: CASSLLAGGVYNEQFF
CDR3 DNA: TGTGCCAGCAGCCTATTAGCGGGAGGGGTCTACAATGAGCAGTTCTTC

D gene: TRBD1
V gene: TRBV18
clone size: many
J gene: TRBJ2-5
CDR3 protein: CASSGDRRETQYF
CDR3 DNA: TGTGCCAGCTCGGGGGACAGGCGAGAGACCCAGTACTTC

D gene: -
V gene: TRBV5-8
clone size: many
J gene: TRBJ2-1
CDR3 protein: CASSFGTGSYNEQFF
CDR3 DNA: TGTGCCAGCAGCTTCGGGACGGGGTCCTACAATGAGCAGTTCTTC

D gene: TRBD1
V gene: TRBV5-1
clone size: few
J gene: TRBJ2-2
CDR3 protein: CASSGHRGPDTGELFF
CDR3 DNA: TGCGCCAGCAGCGGACACAGGGGCCCGGACACCGGGGAGCTGTTTTTT

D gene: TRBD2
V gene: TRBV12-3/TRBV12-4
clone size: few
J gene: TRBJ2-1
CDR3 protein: CASSLRAGLYNEQFF
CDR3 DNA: TGTGCCAGCAGTTTACGAGCGGGGCTCTACAATGAGCAGTTCTTC

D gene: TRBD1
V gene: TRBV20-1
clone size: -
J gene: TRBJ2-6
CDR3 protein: CSATGGGGANVLTF
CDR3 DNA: TGCAGTGCAACAGGGGGCGGTGGGGCCAACGTCCTGACTTTC

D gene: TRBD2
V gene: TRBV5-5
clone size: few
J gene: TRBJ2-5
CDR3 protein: CASSWISGISQETQYF
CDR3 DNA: TGTGCCAGCAGCTGGATAAGCGGGATATCCCAAGAGACCCAGTACTTC

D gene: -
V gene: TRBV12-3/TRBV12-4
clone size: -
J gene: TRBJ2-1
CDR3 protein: CASSLRGPNNEQFF
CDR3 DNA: TGTGCCAGCAGTTTAAGGGGACCCAACAATGAGCAGTTCTTC

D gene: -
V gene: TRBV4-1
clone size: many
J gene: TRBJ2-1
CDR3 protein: CASSQEVASGLLLGQFF
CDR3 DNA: TGCGCCAGCAGCCAAGAAGTTGCGAGCGGGCTCCTCTTGGGGCAGTTCTTC

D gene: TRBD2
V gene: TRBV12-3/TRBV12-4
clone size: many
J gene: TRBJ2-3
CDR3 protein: CASTPGESGIHTDTQYF
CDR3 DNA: TGTGCCAGCACTCCTGGAGAGAGCGGGATCCACACAGATACGCAGTATTTT

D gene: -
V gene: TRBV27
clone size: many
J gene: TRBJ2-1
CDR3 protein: CASGTLAGVVNEQFF
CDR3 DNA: TGTGCCAGCGGAACCCTCGCCGGGGTGGTGAATGAGCAGTTCTTC